These 6 T cell receptor beta chains were all obtained from the same sample, sequenced in a study of early T cells in non-severe SARS-CoV-2 infection. TCRdb re-derived calls from the 5' RACE reads in MiXCR, one entry per CDR3 protein. The sample records around 35,000 distinct CDR3 sequences, roughly 6% being singletons. Sequencing input: whole blood. The receptors come from an adult who was a healthcare worker with PCR-confirmed SARS-CoV-2 infection or an uninfected control (not recorded which).

This clonotype was detected only a few times. This chain uses TRBV2 with TRBJ1-3, with a weak D call TRBD1 (5 bases). This CDR3 comprises 13 residues. Germline CDR1 SNHLY, CDR2 FYNNEI. Deletions cut 6 bases from V and 2 bases from J, with 8 bases between. CDR3 in amino acids: CASRGTAGNTIYF. CDR3 bases: TGTGCCAGCAGGGGGACGGCTGGAAACACCATATATTTT. Based on the CDR3 plus reference TRBV2 and TRBJ1-3, the full variable domain is EPEVTQTPSHQVTQMGQEVILRCVPISNHLYFYWYRQILGQKVEFLVSFYNNEISEKSEIFDDQFSVERPDGSNFTLKIRSTKLEDSAMYFCASRGTAGNTIYFGEGSWLTVV.

This clonotype was picked up many times. V usage is TRBV24-1 and J usage is TRBJ2-1, with D possibly being TRBD1 or TRBD2 (5 bases each). Between the trimmed V and J ends, which lost 0 bases and 2 bases, there was a span of 7 bases. The CDR3 runs 15 residues. The germline CDR1 and CDR2 sequences are KGHDR and SFDVKD. The CDR3 reads CATSDLGGTYNEQFF. The CDR3, as DNA: TGTGCCACCAGTGATTTGGGGGGAACCTACAATGAGCAGTTCTTC.

This clonotype has just one count. This sequence may be a read error, since a much larger clone differs from it by one base. The rearrangement links TRBV5-6 to TRBJ2-1, with 9 bases matching TRBD1. From germline, CDR1 is SGHDT and CDR2 YYEEEE. The CDR3 consists of 17 residues. V shed 9 bases, J shed 4 bases, and the junction held 17 bases outside the gene matches. This CDR3 reads CANSLYTGQGSYNEQFF. The DNA for the CDR3 is TGTGCCAACAGTCTCTACACGGGACAGGGATCGTACAATGAGCAGTTCTTC.

This clonotype was found a few times. V and J are TRBV3-1 and TRBJ1-1; 7 bases are shared with TRBD1. The CDR3 totals 14 residues. Germline V gene lookup returns CDR1 LGHDT and CDR2 YNNKEL (reference sequence). Germline trimming cut 6 bases from V and 3 bases from J; bases unmatched to any gene: 7. CDR3 coding DNA: TGTGCCAGCAGTCCGAGACAGGGTCACACTGAAGCTTTCTTT. This translates into CASSPRQGHTEAFF.

The table lists this clonotype with many counts. The chain links TRBV14 to TRBJ1-3; a possible D gene is TRBD1 (5 bases). V was trimmed by 1 base and J by 0 bases, leaving 7 bases between them. Germline V CDR1 and CDR2: SGHDN, FVKESK. The CDR3 has 15 amino acids. The CDR3 nucleotides read TGTGCCAGCAGCCAAGGACAGAACTCTGGAAACACCATATATTTT. Translation gives CASSQGQNSGNTIYF.

With respect to this clonotype: A much bigger clone sits one base away, suggesting this may be a read error. This chain joins TRBV30 and TRBJ1-4; 8 nucleotides agree with TRBD1. The germline CDR1 and CDR2 sequences are GTSNPN and SVGIG (reference sequence). The CDR3 covers 13 residues. The CDR3 nucleotides read TGTGCCTGGGATAGGACAGGGAAAGAAAACCTGTTTTTT. It encodes CAWDRTGKENLFF. Complete variable domain (other parts from reference TRBV30 and TRBJ1-4): SQTIHQWPATLVQPVGSPLSLECTVEGTSNPNLYWYRQAAGRGLQLLFYSVGIGQISSEVPQNLSASRPQDRQFILSSKKLLLSDSGFYLCAWDRTGKENLFFGSGTQLSVL.